These 7 T cell receptor beta chains share one sample of origin, sequenced in a study of T cell responses to AZD1222 COVID-19 vaccine. Clones were read by immunoSEQ multiplex PCR, and TCRdb kept only the in-frame ones, dropping some. Of roughly 150,000 clones listed, approximately 91% are singletons. This specimen consisted of peripheral blood, obtained 28 days after the second AZD1222 dose. These receptors all come from an adult who received the AZD1222 COVID-19 vaccine.

CDR3 residues: CSVVGWTHYGYTF. The CDR3 DNA reads TGCAGCGTTGTAGGCTGGACACACTATGGCTACACCTTC. The J gene is TRBJ1-2, the V gene TRBV29-1, with D possibly TRBD1 on 5 matching bases. Germline CDR1 is SQVTM and CDR2 is ANQGSEA. The CDR3 loop spans 13 amino acids. The V end lost 4 bases, the J end lost 3 bases, and 12 bases lay between the germline ends.

CDR3 amino acids: CASSLDGRGSSYNEQFF. CDR3 coding DNA: TGTGCCAGCAGCTTAGATGGGCGGGGGAGCTCCTACAATGAGCAGTTCTTC. The chain uses TRBV7-9 and TRBJ2-1, with 7 bases that match TRBD2. This CDR3 comprises 17 residues. The germline CDR1 and CDR2 sequences are SEHNR and FQNEAQ (reference sequence). The V and J ends lost 1 base and 0 bases, in that order; junction bases with no gene match: 6.

This chain links TRBV2 with TRBJ1-1, with unresolved D. This CDR3 is built from 12 residues. With 3 bases removed from V and 4 bases from J, the gap between germline ends came to 6 bases. Germline loops: CDR1 SNHLY, CDR2 FYNNEI. The CDR3 here is CASSDMSTEAFF. The CDR3 DNA follows: TGTGCCAGCAGTGACATGAGCACTGAAGCTTTCTTT.

This chain links TRBV5-1 with TRBJ2-7; 11 bases agree with TRBD2. Germline assignment: CDR1 SGHRS and CDR2 YFSETQ. CDR3 length: 15 amino acids. The trim removed 1 base at V and 4 bases at J, leaving 4 bases unmatched. CDR3 in amino acids: CASSLLGTSGYEQYF. The CDR3 nucleotides are TGCGCCAGCAGCTTGCTCGGGACTAGCGGTTACGAGCAGTACTTC.

The chain is built from TRBV5-4 and TRBJ1-2; D is unclear. The V end was cut by 4 bases, the J end by 7 bases, with 20 bases between. Germline CDR1 is SGHNT and CDR2 is YYREEE (reference sequence). This CDR3 comprises 15 residues. The CDR3 region is CASSSPGFTRRGYTF. CDR3 coding DNA: TGTGCCAGCAGCAGCCCGGGATTCACACGGCGTGGCTACACCTTC.

This clone was seen a single time. This chain uses TRBV9 with TRBJ2-5, with D tentatively TRBD2 (6 bases). This CDR3 is built from 14 residues. Germline CDR1 SGDLS, CDR2 YYNGEE. Trimming cost V 1 base and J 3 bases, with 10 bases left between them. The CDR3 is CASSVYGGKETQYF. The CDR3 DNA sequence: TGTGCCAGCAGCGTATATGGCGGGAAAGAGACCCAGTACTTC. Together with reference TRBV9 and TRBJ2-5, the CDR3 gives the full variable domain: DSGVTQTPKHLITATGQRVTLRCSPRSGDLSVYWYQQSLDQGLQFLIQYYNGEERAKGNILERFSAQQFPDLHSELNLSSLELGDSALYFCASSVYGGKETQYFGPGTRLLVL.

This clone was seen a few times. The gene calls are TRBV7-2 and TRBJ1-1; the D gene is possibly TRBD1 (5 bases). CDR3 size: 14 residues. V was trimmed by 4 bases and J by 4 bases, leaving 13 bases between them. Looked up from germline, CDR1 is SGHTA and CDR2 is FQGNSA. CDR3 in amino acids: CASSSTRDPTEAFF. CDR3 nucleotides: TGTGCCAGCAGCTCCACCCGGGACCCCACTGAAGCTTTCTTT.